A single sample gave rise to the 15 T cell receptor beta chains below, sequenced in a study of somatic mutations in cytotoxic T cells in rheumatoid arthritis. Here immunoSEQ multiplex PCR was the method, and the copy in TCRdb shows in-frame clones only, minus some. The sample holds more than 15,000 clones; approximately 67% are singletons and the top ten take 15% to 20%. The sequenced sample consisted of CD8+ T cells sorted from blood. All receptors derive from an adult with rheumatoid arthritis.

The chain uses TRBV4-3 and TRBJ2-1; 7 nucleotides align to TRBD1. The germline gives CDR1 LGHNA, CDR2 YSLEER. Trimming at V came to 0 bases and at J to 0 bases, leaving 2 bases not matched to a gene. This CDR3 spans 16 amino acids. The CDR3 region is CASSQEGQSSYNEQFF. The CDR3 DNA reads as TGCGCCAGCAGCCAAGAGGGACAGAGCTCCTACAATGAGCAGTTCTTC.

V gene TRBV15 combines with J gene TRBJ2-5; D is tentatively TRBD1 or TRBD2 (5 bases each). The CDR3 consists of 15 residues. The ends were cut back, 1 base at V and 1 base at J, with 10 bases in the middle. Germline CDR1 LNHNV, CDR2 YYDKDF (reference sequence). The CDR3, as DNA: TGTGCCACCAGCAGAGGAGGGGATGGCCAAGAGACCCAGTACTTC. Translating it yields CATSRGGDGQETQYF.

This clone was counted between two and nine times. V gene TRBV7-9 combines with J gene TRBJ2-5; D is uncertain. CDR3 length: 16 residues. CDR1 SEHNR and CDR2 FQNEAQ come from the germline V gene (reference sequence). V was cut by 4 bases and J by 1 base, with 16 bases left in between. Here the CDR3 reads CASSSWLGQTQETQYF. CDR3 sequence (DNA): TGTGCCAGCAGCTCTTGGTTAGGGCAGACCCAAGAGACCCAGTACTTC.

J is TRBJ2-7 and V is TRBV5-6; 8 nucleotides match TRBD1. The V and J ends lost 4 bases and 4 bases, in that order; junction bases with no gene match: 7. This CDR3 is built from 14 residues. Germline lookup yields CDR1 SGHDT and CDR2 YYEEEE. CDR3 DNA sequence: TGTGCCAGCAGCCAGACAGGGGCGAGGTACGAGCAGTACTTC. This encodes CASSQTGARYEQYF.

The rearrangement links TRBV7-8 to TRBJ1-6; D not resolved. The CDR3 contains 12 residues. CDR1 is SGHVS, CDR2 FQNEAQ, per germline. The V gene lost 5 bases and the J gene lost 4 bases, with 3 bases spanning the gap. The CDR3 DNA reads TGTGCCAGCAGCCATTATAATTCACCCCTCCACTTT. It encodes CASSHYNSPLHF.

There are a few counts of this clone. This chain connects TRBV5-1 to TRBJ1-2, with TRBD1 matching 10 bases. The germline V gene encodes CDR1 SGHRS and CDR2 YFSETQ. This CDR3 is built from 14 residues. Trimming at V came to 0 bases and at J to 7 bases, leaving 3 bases not matched to a gene. Written as DNA, the CDR3 is TGCGCCAGCAGCTTGGATGGGACAGGGGTTGGCTACACCTTC. It codes for CASSLDGTGVGYTF.

V gene TRBV5-4 combines with J gene TRBJ1-2, with D perhaps TRBD1 (6 bases). V lost 4 bases to trimming and J lost 5 bases, with 15 bases between them. This CDR3 has 14 residues. Germline-derived CDR1 and CDR2 are SGHNT and YYREEE (reference sequence). CDR3 coding DNA: TGTGCCAGCAGCCCTGACAGGCGAGGGTATGGCTACACCTTC. It translates to CASSPDRRGYGYTF.

The chain links TRBV4-3 to TRBJ2-1, with 8 bases identical to TRBD1. The CDR3 length is 16 residues. Losses at the gene ends were 0 bases for V and 6 bases for J; bases not matched to a gene: 7. CDR1 and CDR2 (germline): LGHNA, YSLEER. The CDR3 sequence is CASSQDRTGLSNEQFF. The CDR3 DNA reads TGCGCCAGCAGCCAAGACCGGACAGGGTTATCCAATGAGCAGTTCTTC.

This clone was observed a few times. J is TRBJ2-7 and V is TRBV19; D not certain. V shed 4 bases and J shed 5 bases, with 15 bases lying between them. This CDR3 spans 14 amino acids. Germline V lookup: CDR1 LNHDA, CDR2 SQIVND (reference sequence). The CDR3 region is CASSSLRGQDEQYF. CDR3 DNA: TGTGCCAGTAGTAGCCTTCGAGGCCAAGACGAGCAGTACTTC.

J is TRBJ2-5 and V is TRBV13; no clear D gene. Near its end, the DNA agrees better with TRBJ2-7, so the J call may be wrong. The CDR3 spans 13 residues. The germline V gene encodes CDR1 PRHDT and CDR2 FYEKMQ (reference sequence). CDR3 loop: CASSLGQTYEQYF. The CDR3 region has the DNA TGTGCCAGCAGCTTAGGACAGACGTACGAGCAGTACTTC.

The chain has TRBV4-1 and TRBJ2-5, with D unresolved. V was pared by 0 bases and J by 5 bases, with 7 bases between. Germline V gene sequence: CDR1 MGHRA, CDR2 YSYEKL. The CDR3 is made up of 13 amino acids. CDR3 amino acids: CASSQEGMETQYF. The CDR3 coding sequence is TGCGCCAGCAGCCAAGAAGGAATGGAGACCCAGTACTTC.

In this sample, this clone turned up a few times. V and J are TRBV4-3 and TRBJ2-2; TRBD2 matches 10 bases. The V gene's germline CDR1 is LGHNA and CDR2 YSLEER. With 3 bases clipped from V and 5 bases from J, the junction kept 3 bases outside the gene matches. This CDR3 is built from 15 residues. CDR3 in DNA: TGCGCCAGCAGCCACATAGCGGGGGGAACCGGGGAGCTGTTTTTT. This gives the protein CASSHIAGGTGELFF.

Judged by abundance, this clone is medium-sized (0.01 to 0.1%). J is TRBJ2-2 and V is TRBV2, with TRBD2 matching 10 bases. Germline-derived CDR1 and CDR2 are SNHLY and FYNNEI. CDR3 size: 16 residues. Losses at the gene ends were 8 bases for V and 3 bases for J; bases not matched to a gene: 9. CDR3 protein: CASEGLALGDTGELFF. In nucleotides, the CDR3 is TGTGCCAGCGAGGGACTAGCGTTGGGGGACACCGGGGAGCTGTTTTTT.

This chain joins TRBV6-6 and TRBJ1-1; D ambiguous. CDR1 is MNHNY, CDR2 SVGAGI, per germline (reference sequence). Trimming left V 5 bases short and J 9 bases short, with 19 bases between. The CDR3 has 14 amino acids. The CDR3 sequence is CASSAVGSSGKAFF. The DNA for the CDR3 is TGTGCCAGCAGTGCTGTGGGCAGCTCGGGGAAAGCTTTCTTT.

V usage is TRBV2 and J usage is TRBJ2-2; D perhaps matches TRBD1 (6 bases). CDR1 SNHLY and CDR2 FYNNEI come from the germline V gene. This CDR3 has 14 residues. Trimming cost V 6 bases and J 5 bases, with 13 bases left between them. CDR3 region: CASSHRVETGELFF. CDR3 bases: TGTGCCAGCAGCCACAGGGTAGAAACCGGGGAGCTGTTTTTT.